This T cell receptor (beta chain) was profiled in a study of identifying expanded T cells in peripheral blood. Points from the study as a whole: Clone count variance between roughly 2-week samples rose with total template count. Over two and four weeks, about 15 and 18 clones changed, versus 1.2 between replicates.

Collection occurred without any documented infections or immune events in donors. TCRdb keeps only in-frame clones here, not all; method: immunoSEQ multiplex PCR. The table records around 100,000 clones, around nine tenths of them present only once. A word on this clone: Its antigen is as yet unknown.

Between the trimmed V and J ends, which lost 5 bases and 4 bases, there was a span of 20 bases. The germline V gene encodes CDR1 SGHAT and CDR2 FQNNGV. This CDR3 is 16 amino acids long. This chain links TRBV11-2 with TRBJ2-5, with a possible D match to TRBD2 (5 bases). The sample was blood. This TCR was recovered from a person aged 18 to 70 in good health. CDR3 loop: CASSTRARVRIETQYF. Here the CDR3 DNA reads TGTGCCAGCAGCACTAGGGCGAGGGTCCGGATAGAGACCCAGTACTTC.